These T cell receptor beta chains were read from a single sample in a study of Graves' ophthalmopathy and Graves' hyperthyroidism. TCRdb passed the multiplex PCR reads through MiXCR, listing each CDR3 protein once. The sample lists under 800,000 distinct CDR3 sequences, approximately 21% seen once, with approximately 6.9% in the top ten. Material for sequencing was peripheral blood. The receptors stem from a woman younger than 30 with stable Graves' hyperthyroidism. Some clones in this sample may be carry-over from other donors' samples. CDR3s include the opening cysteine and the closing phenylalanine or tryptophan. Fields, in order: V gene, J gene, D gene, clone size, CDR3 protein, CDR3 DNA. A D gene is named only where the DNA matches it firmly. Size values are once, few and many counts, or a class for expanded clones, and some rows have none.

TRBV12-3/TRBV12-4,TRBJ1-2,TRBD1,many,CASWGQGLPYGYTF,TGTGCCAGCTGGGGACAGGGGCTGCCCTATGGCTACACCTTC
TRBV27,TRBJ2-5,TRBD2,few,CATVDGTSGIGTQYF,TGTGCCACAGTAGACGGGACTAGCGGTATCGGGACCCAGTACTTC
TRBV4-1,TRBJ1-3,TRBD1,few,CASSQPTGGYGNTIYF,TGCGCCAGCAGCCAACCGACAGGGGGCTATGGAAACACCATATATTTT
TRBV28,TRBJ1-2,NA,few,CASRRTALYGYTF,TGTGCCAGCAGACGGACAGCCCTTTATGGCTACACCTTC
TRBV2,TRBJ1-2,TRBD1,many,CASNPRTGFYGYTF,TGTGCCAGCAATCCCCGGACAGGGTTCTATGGCTACACCTTC
TRBV3-1,TRBJ1-1,NA,many,CASSQVGTEAFF,TGTGCCAGCAGCCAAGTGGGGACTGAAGCTTTCTTT
TRBV7-6,TRBJ2-5,TRBD1,many,CASSTRGQGETQYF,TGTGCCAGCAGCACCAGGGGGCAAGGAGAGACCCAGTACTTC
TRBV6-2/TRBV6-3,TRBJ1-5,NA,many,CASIDGHNNQPQHF,TGTGCCAGCATTGATGGACATAACAATCAGCCCCAGCATTTT
TRBV4-1,TRBJ1-5,NA,NA,CASSQDPIGNQPQHF,TGCGCCAGCAGCCAAGACCCTATTGGAAATCAGCCCCAGCATTTT
TRBV20-1,TRBJ1-1,TRBD1,many,CSARVGTGDTEAFF,TGCAGTGCTAGAGTTGGGACAGGGGACACTGAAGCTTTCTTT